This T cell receptor beta chain was retrieved from a study of monozygotic twins with inflammatory bowel disease. General study results and limits: Perhaps reflecting limited power, concordant and discordant twins did not differ in repertoire similarity.

The CDR3 runs 14 residues. CDR1 is SGHTA, CDR2 FQGTGA, per germline. About this clonotype itself: The antigen remains unidentified.

TCRdb reanalyzed the 5' RACE reads, giving one entry per CDR3 protein sequence and no DNA. The specimen's table records approximately 400,000 distinct CDR3 sequences. The receptor was derived from a human donor with ulcerative colitis or Crohn's disease, or a healthy co-twin of an affected twin (not recorded which). The chain carries TRBV7-3 and TRBJ1-1; the D call from TCRdb, TRBD1, cannot be confirmed without DNA. Sequencing was carried out using blood. The CDR3 is CASSLRAANTEAFF.